This T cell receptor beta chain derives from a study of blood T cell repertoires in COVID-19. Germline values: CDR1 MNHEY, CDR2 SVGEGT. The CDR3 contains 18 residues. After removal of 5 bases from V and 0 bases from J, the junction contained 6 bases not matched to a gene. Produced via immunoSEQ multiplex PCR; TCRdb's table is partial and in-frame only. The repertoire has some 78,000 clones, 70% to 90% of them found once; the top ten carry 12%. The sequencing sample was made of peripheral blood. The chain employs TRBV6-2 or TRBV6-3 and TRBJ2-1, with 14 bases lining up with TRBD2. This sequence originates from a man between 65 and 85 years old with active or convalescent COVID-19. Written as DNA, the CDR3 is TGTGCCAGCAGTCCCCGGACTAGCGGGGGGTACTCCTACAATGAGCAGTTCTTC. It is translated as CASSPRTSGGYSYNEQFF.